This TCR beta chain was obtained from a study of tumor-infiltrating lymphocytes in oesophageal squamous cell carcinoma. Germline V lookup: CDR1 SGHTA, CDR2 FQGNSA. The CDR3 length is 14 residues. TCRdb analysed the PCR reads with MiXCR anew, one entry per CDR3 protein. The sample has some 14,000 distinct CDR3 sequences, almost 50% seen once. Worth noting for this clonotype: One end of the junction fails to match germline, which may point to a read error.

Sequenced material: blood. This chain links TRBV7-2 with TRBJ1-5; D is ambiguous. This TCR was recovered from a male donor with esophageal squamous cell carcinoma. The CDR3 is CASSLAGPGQPQHF. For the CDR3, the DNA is TGTGCCAGCAGCCTAGCCGGGCCGGGTCAGCCCCAGCATTTT.